This TCR beta chain was identified during a study of Tregs in tolerant kidney transplant recipients. Study-level results: For some patients, primers changed over time, blocking nucleotide-level comparison. Donor-specific Treg expansion exceeded global Treg expansion in tolerant patients, suggesting antigen drive. Activated donor B cell expansion appeared to reveal the most relevant donor-specific TCRbeta repertoire.

The CDR3 totals 15 residues. Germline assignment: CDR1 SNHLY and CDR2 FYNNEI. V dropped 5 bases and J dropped 4; count of bases not matched to a gene: 8. The method was immunoSEQ multiplex PCR; TCRdb's version includes in-frame clones alone and lacks a portion of them. The sample lists about 81,000 clones, roughly 91% occurring once. Note on this clone: What it binds is not known.

Recipients received nonmyeloablative bone marrow transplants from related graft donors, with transient mixed chimerism. The receptor comes from a human patient who received a combined kidney and bone marrow transplant. Part of the T cell pool may stem from the graft donor. J is TRBJ1-2 and V is TRBV2; 9 positions match TRBD1. The source was CD4+ T cells from blood (PBMCs), collected 24 months after the transplant. Here the CDR3 DNA reads TGTGCCAGCAGTCCACAGGGGGCGATGGTCTATGGCTACACCTTC. This encodes CASSPQGAMVYGYTF.